This note documents a single T cell receptor beta chain sequence. It lacks a known antigen. No clone much larger than this one lies a single base away; base qualities are absent. This record belongs to a study of CD8+ T cells in alopecia areata (dated by TCRdb to about 2018). For the study in its entirety: Treated patients were enrolled in an open-label pilot trial of oral tofacitinib, 5 to 10 mg twice daily, for moderate-to-severe alopecia areata. Tofacitinib was administered for 6 to 18 months, and 6 months of follow-up off drug were then conducted to assess delayed response and recurrence. Disease severity in treated patients was measured with the SALT score, which quantifies the percentage of affected scalp surface area. To study T cell clonal expansion in alopecia areata, the researchers applied high-throughput TCRbeta sequencing to both the C3H/HeJ mouse model and human patients. Scalp tissue and sorted CD4+ and CD8+ peripheral blood T cells from patchy and totalis/universalis alopecia areata patients and from healthy controls were covered by human TCRbeta sequencing. Patients on tofacitinib were biopsied at baseline and after 4 and 24 weeks of treatment, and several of the patients also had a later scalp biopsy. Scalp clonality was compared among normal scalp (n=4), patchy alopecia areata scalp (n=8), and alopecia totalis/universalis scalp (n=8). RNA was obtained with the PAXgene miRNA kit for fixed scalp, the miRNeasy kit for PBMCs, and the RNeasy kit for mouse skin. Amplification of TCRbeta CDR3 regions was done by immunoSEQ multiplex PCR using 35 Vbeta forward primers and 13 Jbeta reverse primers.

This sample's time point label indicates: about 5 months on oral tofacitinib. The treatment or condition tag for this specimen amounts to: oral pan-JAK inhibitor, 5-10 mg twice daily. Lesional scalp punch biopsies and peripheral blood were collected from alopecia areata patients. After PBMCs were isolated by density centrifugation and stained for CD3, CD4 and CD8, a FACSAria was used to sort CD4+ and CD8+ T cells. Library creation used the immunoSEQ multiplex PCR assay. RNA was extracted from all samples and reverse transcribed into cDNA, which served as template for TCR sequencing. SuperScript III was used for first-strand cDNA synthesis, primed with a 2:1 mix of oligo-dT and random hexamers. A synthetic immune receptor repertoire was used to assess amplification bias, and residual bias was removed computationally. As for how the authors treated the data: After raw reads were preprocessed to remove errors, the CDR3 was defined following IMGT conventions as running from the conserved cysteine to phenylalanine. To get clonality, Shannon entropy was normalized by log2 of the number of productive unique TCRs and the result was subtracted from 1. Whether scalp clones were CD4 or CD8 was inferred by matching scalp TCRbeta sequences against CD4 and CD8 repertoires sorted from blood. Not all clones reach the TCRdb copy of this immuneACCESS table, which keeps in-frame sequences only. Checked studies attribute under half of the gap to unresolved V genes and leave the rest unexplained. V and J calls and clone size are given by that table; D and trimming were obtained from the DNA. The sample data list fewer than 200,000 clones, and around 58% of these were observed just once. 10% to 15% of the sample goes to the ten largest clones.

Broader findings and caveats from the paper: Because the treated cohort was small and included a single nonresponder, larger studies are needed to assess links between baseline CD8+ expansion and response. Compared with mice, TCR sequences shared between patients were less clear, possibly partly because of HLA diversity across the patient population. Resident alphabeta T cells in normal human skin are also sequenced, complicating scalp TCR repertoire analysis, unlike mouse skin dominated by gammadelta T cells. With tofacitinib, both scalp clonality and the number of expanded CD8+ clones among the top 100 scalp clones went down significantly. Lesional scalp, especially in alopecia totalis/universalis, showed higher clonality and more expanded CD8+ clones than normal scalp, suggesting antigenic drive. During tofacitinib treatment, many expanded lesional clones remained in scalp and blood, and this persistence may partly explain relapse after treatment is stopped.

The sample consisted of CD8+ T cells sorted from blood, taken at week 24, from a patient treated with tofacitinib. The clonotype comes from a human donor with alopecia areata.

The DNA is as follows: TGCGCCAGCAGCTTGGAGGACAAACCCTACGAGCAGTACTTC. Its protein is CASSLEDKPYEQYF. The sequence is built from TRBV5-1 and TRBJ2-7, and possibly TRBD1, on 5 matching bases. V sheds 0 bases and J sheds 2 bases, leaving 9 bases between their ends. CDR1 SGHRS and CDR2 YFSETQ were looked up in the germline V gene. The CDR3 has 14 amino acids, counting the end cysteine and phenylalanine. Solely the CDR3 DNA is kept, with 42 bases framed from the first base.